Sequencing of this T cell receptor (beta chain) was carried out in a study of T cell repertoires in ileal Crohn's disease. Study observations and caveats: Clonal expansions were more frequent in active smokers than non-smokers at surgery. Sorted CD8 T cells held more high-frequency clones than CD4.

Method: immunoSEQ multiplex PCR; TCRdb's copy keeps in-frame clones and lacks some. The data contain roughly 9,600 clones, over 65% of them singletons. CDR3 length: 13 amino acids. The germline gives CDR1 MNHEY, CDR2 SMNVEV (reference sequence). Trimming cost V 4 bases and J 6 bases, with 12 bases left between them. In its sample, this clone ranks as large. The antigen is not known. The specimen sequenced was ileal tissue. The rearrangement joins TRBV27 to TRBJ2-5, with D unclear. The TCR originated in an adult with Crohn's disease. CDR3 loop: CASSWFKSKTQYF. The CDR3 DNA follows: TGTGCCAGCAGTTGGTTCAAGAGTAAGACCCAGTACTTC.